This entry is about one TCR beta chain. One end of the junction fails to match germline, which may point to a read error. Other DNA sequences in this specimen translate into the identical CDR3. Primers for the PCR totalled 60 Vbeta and 13 Jbeta. Generated by immunoSEQ multiplex PCR, the TCRdb table keeps only in-frame clones and is missing some. Of more than 45,000 clones in the sample, roughly 79% are singletons; the top ten hold about 3.1%. The data were obtained in a study of cytomegalovirus exposure and HLA in healthy donors. The material sequenced was PBMCs. This receptor was taken from a man aged 50-59 years in good health and CMV-seronegative.

The CDR3: CASSESPRRQALYEQYF. The CDR3 region has the DNA TGTGCCAGTAGTGAATCTCCAAGGCGACAAGCCCTCTACGAGCAGTACTTC. The chain carries TRBV25-1 and TRBJ2-7; D not certain. In germline, CDR1 is MGHDK, CDR2 SYGVNS. The CDR3 is made up of 17 amino acids.